A single sample gave rise to the 10 T cell receptor beta chains below, sequenced in a study of early T cells in non-severe SARS-CoV-2 infection. TCRdb recomputed calls from the 5' RACE reads with MiXCR, one row per CDR3 protein. The sample yields tens of thousands of distinct CDR3 sequences, 3% to 4% seen once. Input material: whole blood. Source of these receptors: an adult who was a healthcare worker with PCR-confirmed SARS-CoV-2 infection or an uninfected control (not recorded which).

This clonotype was observed at least ten times. The rearrangement joins TRBV7-9 to TRBJ2-2; 7 bases agree with TRBD1. The CDR3 runs to 14 residues. In germline, CDR1 is SEHNR, CDR2 FQNEAQ (reference sequence). The junction had 4 bases not matched to a gene; V was cut back by 5 bases and J by 4 bases. CDR3 sequence: CASSPHRGTGELFF. CDR3 nucleotide sequence: TGTGCCAGCAGCCCGCACAGGGGCACCGGGGAGCTGTTTTTT.

This clonotype has ten or more counts. V and J are TRBV27 and TRBJ2-3; 11 bases align to TRBD1. CDR1 is MNHEY and CDR2 is SMNVEV in the germline V gene (reference sequence). The ends lost 5 bases at V and 4 bases at J; junction bases unmatched: 8. The CDR3 consists of 16 residues. The CDR3 here is CASSQAPGQGADTQYF. The CDR3 nucleotides read TGTGCCAGCAGTCAAGCACCGGGACAGGGGGCAGATACGCAGTATTTT.

This clonotype was counted ten times or more. V is TRBV20-1 and J is TRBJ2-3, with 8 bases fitting TRBD2. J was trimmed by 2 bases and V by 6 bases; bases with no gene match: 10. The germline V gene encodes CDR1 DFQATT and CDR2 SNEGSKA (reference sequence). This CDR3 comprises 15 residues. The CDR3 region has the DNA TGCAGTGCAACAAGACCGGGACTAGACACAGATACGCAGTATTTT. Translating it yields CSATRPGLDTDTQYF.

This clonotype occurred many times. The genes are TRBV28 and TRBJ2-3; tentative D call: TRBD2 (6 bases). The V gene's germline CDR1 is MDHEN and CDR2 SYDVKM. This CDR3 spans 15 amino acids. The ends were cut back, 6 bases at V and 4 bases at J, with 17 bases in the middle. The CDR3 sequence is CASRTGSGGPDTQYF. CDR3 bases: TGTGCCAGCAGGACCGGGTCAGGAGGGCCAGATACGCAGTATTTT. The whole variable domain, filled in from reference TRBV28 and TRBJ2-3, reads DVKVTQSSRYLVKRTGEKVFLECVQDMDHENMFWYRQDPGLGLRLIYFSYDVKMKEKGDIPEGYSVSREKKERFSLILESASTNQTSMYLCASRTGSGGPDTQYFGPGTRLTVL.

This clonotype came up many times. The V and J genes are TRBV7-9 and TRBJ2-5, with 8 nucleotides matching TRBD1. The CDR3 has 16 residues. Germline lookup yields CDR1 SEHNR and CDR2 FQNEAQ (reference sequence). V lost 3 bases, J lost 5 bases, and 11 bases stayed unmatched. CDR3 loop: CASSLERDRIFETQYF. The CDR3 region has the DNA TGTGCCAGCAGCTTGGAACGGGACAGGATCTTCGAGACCCAGTACTTC. The complete variable domain, with remaining parts taken from reference TRBV7-9 and TRBJ2-5, reads DTGVSQNPRHKITKRGQNVTFRCDPISEHNRLYWYRQTLGQGPEFLTYFQNEAQLEKSRLLSDRFSAERPKGSFSTLEIQRTEQGDSAMYLCASSLERDRIFETQYFGPGTRLLVL.

This rearrangement joins TRBV3-1 to TRBJ2-7; no firm D call. Germline CDR1 LGHDT, CDR2 YNNKEL (reference sequence). This CDR3 contains 14 residues. V lost 5 bases and J lost 3, with 14 bases in between. DNA of the CDR3: TGTGCCAGCAGCTTGGCCAGTACCTACTACGAGCAGTACTTC. Translated, it gives CASSLASTYYEQYF.

This clonotype has at least ten counts. The chain employs TRBV28 and TRBJ2-7; 8 bases line up with TRBD1. The CDR3 extends over 13 amino acids. Per the germline V gene, CDR1 is MDHEN and CDR2 is SYDVKM. The junction had 6 bases not matched to a gene; V was cut back by 4 bases and J by 7 bases. The CDR3 DNA sequence: TGTGCCAGCAGTTCAGACTGGGACAGGGAGCAGTACGTC. Its translation is CASSSDWDREQYV.

This clonotype was seen ten or more times. The chain uses TRBV5-1 and TRBJ2-7; 9 bases match TRBD1. Germline V gene sequence: CDR1 SGHRS, CDR2 YFSETQ. The trim removed 0 bases at V and 5 bases at J, leaving 9 bases unmatched. The CDR3 is 16 amino acids. As DNA, the CDR3 is TGCGCCAGCAGCTTGGAACCTGGACAGGGGAGTAACGAGCAGTACGTC. Its translation is CASSLEPGQGSNEQYV.

There are many counts of this clonotype. V usage is TRBV10-3 and J usage is TRBJ2-5; D is perhaps TRBD2 (5 bases). V lost 3 bases, J lost 2 bases, and 19 bases lay in between. Germline V CDR1 and CDR2: ENHRY, SYGVKD. The CDR3 is 17 residues long. The CDR3 DNA sequence: TGTGCCATCAGTGACCGACACCGCCGACTAACTCAAGAGACCCAGTACTTC. As protein: CAISDRHRRLTQETQYF.

At least ten counts were recorded for this clonotype. The chain links TRBV6-1 to TRBJ2-4; D is undetermined. The CDR3 totals 13 residues. Trimming left V 0 bases short and J 8 bases short, with 8 bases between. Germline values: CDR1 MNHNS, CDR2 SASEGT. This CDR3 is CASSEAGQYIQYF. The CDR3 DNA sequence: TGTGCCAGCAGTGAAGCCGGTCAGTACATTCAGTACTTC.